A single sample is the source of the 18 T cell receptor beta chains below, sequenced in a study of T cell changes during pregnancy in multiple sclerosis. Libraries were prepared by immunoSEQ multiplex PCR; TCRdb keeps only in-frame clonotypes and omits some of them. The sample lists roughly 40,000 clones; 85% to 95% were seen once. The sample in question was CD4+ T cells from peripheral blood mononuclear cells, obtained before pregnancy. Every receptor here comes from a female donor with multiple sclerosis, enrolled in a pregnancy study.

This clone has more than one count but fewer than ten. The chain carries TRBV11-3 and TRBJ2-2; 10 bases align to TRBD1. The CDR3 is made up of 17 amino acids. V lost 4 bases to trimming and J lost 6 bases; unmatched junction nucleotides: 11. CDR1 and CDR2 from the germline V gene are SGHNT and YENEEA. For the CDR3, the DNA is TGTGCCAGCAGCTCCTTCATACGTGGACAGGGGGCCGGGGAGCTGTTTTTT. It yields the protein CASSSFIRGQGAGELFF. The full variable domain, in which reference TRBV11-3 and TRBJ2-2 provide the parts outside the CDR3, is EAGVVQSPRYKIIEKKQPVAFWCNPISGHNTLYWYLQNLGQGPELLIRYENEEAVDDSQLPKDRFSAERLKGVDSTLKIQPAELGDSAVYLCASSSFIRGQGAGELFFGEGSRLTVL.

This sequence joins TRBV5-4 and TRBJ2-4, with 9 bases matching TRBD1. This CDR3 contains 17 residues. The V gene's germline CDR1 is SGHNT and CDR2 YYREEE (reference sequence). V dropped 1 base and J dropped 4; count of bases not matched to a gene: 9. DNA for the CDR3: TGTGCCAGCAGCTTGCCCTCGGGACAGGGTATTAAAAACATTCAGTACTTC. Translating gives CASSLPSGQGIKNIQYF.

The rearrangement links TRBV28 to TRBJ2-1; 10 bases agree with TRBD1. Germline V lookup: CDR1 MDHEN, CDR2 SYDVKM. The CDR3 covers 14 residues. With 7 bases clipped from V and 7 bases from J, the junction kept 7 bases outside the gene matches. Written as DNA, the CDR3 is TGTGCCAGCATCAATGGGGGACAGGGGAATGAGCAGTTCTTC. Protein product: CASINGGQGNEQFF.

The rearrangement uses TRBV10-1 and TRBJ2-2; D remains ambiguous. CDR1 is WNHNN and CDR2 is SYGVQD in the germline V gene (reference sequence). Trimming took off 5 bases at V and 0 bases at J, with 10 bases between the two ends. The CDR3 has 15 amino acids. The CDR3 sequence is CASSFPGTNTGELFF. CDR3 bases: TGCGCCAGCAGTTTTCCGGGTACGAACACCGGGGAGCTGTTTTTT.

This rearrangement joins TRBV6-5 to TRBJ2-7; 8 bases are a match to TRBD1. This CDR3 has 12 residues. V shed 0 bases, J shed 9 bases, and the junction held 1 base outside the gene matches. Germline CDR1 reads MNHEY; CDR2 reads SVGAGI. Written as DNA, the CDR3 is TGTGCCAGCAGTTACTCGGGGACAGGGCAGTACTTC. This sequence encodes CASSYSGTGQYF.

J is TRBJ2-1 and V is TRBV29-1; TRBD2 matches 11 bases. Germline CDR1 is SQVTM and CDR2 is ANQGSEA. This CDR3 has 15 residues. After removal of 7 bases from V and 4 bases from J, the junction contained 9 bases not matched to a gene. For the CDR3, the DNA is TGCAGCGCCGATCGCGTAGCGGGAGGGTACAATGAGCAGTTCTTC. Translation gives CSADRVAGGYNEQFF.

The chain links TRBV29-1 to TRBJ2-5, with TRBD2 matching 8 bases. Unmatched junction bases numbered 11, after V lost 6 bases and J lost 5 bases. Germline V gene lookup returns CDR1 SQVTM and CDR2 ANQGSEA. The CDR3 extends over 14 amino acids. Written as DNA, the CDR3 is TGCAGCGTCGGGAGGAGCGGGGGCGGGGAGACCCAGTACTTC. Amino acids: CSVGRSGGGETQYF.

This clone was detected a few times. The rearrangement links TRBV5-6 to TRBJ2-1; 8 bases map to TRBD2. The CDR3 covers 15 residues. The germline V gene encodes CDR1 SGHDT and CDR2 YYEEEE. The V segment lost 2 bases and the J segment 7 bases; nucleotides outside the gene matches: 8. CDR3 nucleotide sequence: TGTGCCAGCAGCTTACCGGGAGGGCAGGGAAATGAGCAGTTCTTC. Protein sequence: CASSLPGGQGNEQFF. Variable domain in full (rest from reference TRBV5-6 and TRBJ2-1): DAGVTQSPTHLIKTRGQQVTLRCSPKSGHDTVSWYQQALGQGPQFIFQYYEEEERQRGNFPDRFSGHQFPNYSSELNVNALLLGDSALYLCASSLPGGQGNEQFFGPGTRLTVL.

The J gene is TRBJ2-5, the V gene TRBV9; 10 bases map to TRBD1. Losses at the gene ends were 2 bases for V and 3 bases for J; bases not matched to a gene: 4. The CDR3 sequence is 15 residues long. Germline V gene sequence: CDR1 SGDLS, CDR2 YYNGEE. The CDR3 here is CASSVPTGGEETQYF. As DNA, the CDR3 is TGTGCCAGCAGCGTCCCGACAGGGGGCGAAGAGACCCAGTACTTC.

The CDR3 DNA sequence: TGTGCCAGCAGCGCACGTAGCGGGTCCTACGAGCAGTACTTC. Encoded protein: CASSARSGSYEQYF. This chain links TRBV11-2 with TRBJ2-7; 7 positions agree with TRBD2. This CDR3 is 14 amino acids long. Germline CDR1 reads SGHAT; CDR2 reads FQNNGV. V lost 5 bases to trimming and J lost 1 base; unmatched junction nucleotides: 5.

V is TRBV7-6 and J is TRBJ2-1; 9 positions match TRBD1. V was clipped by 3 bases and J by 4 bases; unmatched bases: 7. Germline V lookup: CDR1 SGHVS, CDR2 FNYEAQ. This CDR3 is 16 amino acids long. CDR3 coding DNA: TGTGCCAGCAGCTTTGAACCGGGACAGGGTTACAATGAGCAGTTCTTC. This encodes CASSFEPGQGYNEQFF.

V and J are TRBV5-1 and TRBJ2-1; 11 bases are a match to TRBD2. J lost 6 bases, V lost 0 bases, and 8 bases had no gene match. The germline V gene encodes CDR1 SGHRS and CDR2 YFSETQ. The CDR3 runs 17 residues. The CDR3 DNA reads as TGCGCCAGCAGCTTGGGGACCACTAGCGGGAGCTTCAATGAGCAGTTCTTC. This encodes CASSLGTTSGSFNEQFF.

This CDR3 reads CASSTYRQGASYNEQFF. The CDR3 coding sequence is TGTGCCAGTAGTACGTATCGACAGGGGGCATCCTACAATGAGCAGTTCTTC. This chain uses TRBV19 with TRBJ2-1; 10 nucleotides agree with TRBD1. The CDR3 is made up of 17 amino acids. Germline CDR1 reads LNHDA; CDR2 reads SQIVND (reference sequence). Trimming removed 4 bases from V and 1 base from J; junction bases left unmatched: 7. The full variable domain, in which reference TRBV19 and TRBJ2-1 provide the parts outside the CDR3, is DGGITQSPKYLFRKEGQNVTLSCEQNLNHDAMYWYRQDPGQGLRLIYYSQIVNDFQKGDIAEGYSVSREKKESFPLTVTSAQKNPTAFYLCASSTYRQGASYNEQFFGPGTRLTVL.

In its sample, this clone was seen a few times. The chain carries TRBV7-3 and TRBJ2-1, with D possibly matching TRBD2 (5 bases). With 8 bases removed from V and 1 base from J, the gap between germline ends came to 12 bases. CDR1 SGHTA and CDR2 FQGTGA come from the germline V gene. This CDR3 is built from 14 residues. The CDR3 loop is CASSRESSYNEQFF. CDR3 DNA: TGTGCCAGCTCGAGGGAGAGTTCCTACAATGAGCAGTTCTTC.

The DNA of the CDR3 is TGTGCCAGGGGGGGGGAGGTCCGGAATGGCTACACCTTC. Amino acid sequence: CARGGEVRNGYTF. The gene calls are TRBV10-3 and TRBJ1-2; TRBD1 is a possible D gene (5 bases). The CDR3 has 13 amino acids. CDR1 and CDR2 from the germline V gene are ENHRY and SYGVKD. Trimming removed 10 bases at V and 6 bases at J, with 18 bases between.

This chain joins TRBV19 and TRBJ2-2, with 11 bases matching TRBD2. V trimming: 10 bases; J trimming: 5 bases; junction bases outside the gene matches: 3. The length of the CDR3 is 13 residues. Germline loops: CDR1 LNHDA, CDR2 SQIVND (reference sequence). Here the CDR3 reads CATSGRYTGELFF. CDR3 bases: TGTGCCACTAGCGGGAGGTATACCGGGGAGCTGTTTTTT.

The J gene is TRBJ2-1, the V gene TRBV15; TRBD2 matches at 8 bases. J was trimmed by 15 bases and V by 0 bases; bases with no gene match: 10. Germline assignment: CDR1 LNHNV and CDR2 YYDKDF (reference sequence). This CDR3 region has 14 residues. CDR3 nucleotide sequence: TGTGCCACCAGCAGAGAAGCAACTAGCGGTCAAAGGTTCTTC. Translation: CATSREATSGQRFF.

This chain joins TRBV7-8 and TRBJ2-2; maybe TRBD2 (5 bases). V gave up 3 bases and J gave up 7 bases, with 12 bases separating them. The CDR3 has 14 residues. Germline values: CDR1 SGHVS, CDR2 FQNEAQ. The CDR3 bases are TGTGCCAGCAGCTTTATAGGGAGCGGCGGGGAGCTGTTTTTT. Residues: CASSFIGSGGELFF.